This T cell receptor beta chain originates from a study of shared T cell receptors in the human thymus. Using immunoSEQ multiplex PCR, the repertoire was profiled, and TCRdb retains in-frame clones only, with some absent. Here the sample spans hundreds of thousands of clones, around 89% being singletons. The V gene lost 4 bases and the J gene lost 3 bases, with 7 bases spanning the gap. Germline V gives CDR1 MNHNY, CDR2 SVGAGI (reference sequence). This CDR3 has 13 amino acids. This sample also appeared in a second study, on human thymus T cells. Per that paper: Infants, healthy and Finnish, who were having corrective surgery for congenital heart defects served as donors. Resections were taken during corrective heart surgery, and the thymus tissue came from these. Apparent bias marked the V and J gene usage of thymic and blood repertoires. Unrelated individuals reportedly shared highly overlapping thymic TCR repertoires.

The V gene is TRBV6-6, the J gene TRBJ2-4; perhaps TRBD2 as D (6 bases). Sequenced material: thymocytes. The TCR comes from a boy under two years old with a congenital heart defect. The CDR3 here is CASSSGLKNIQYF. CDR3 coding DNA: TGTGCCAGCAGTTCGGGACTCAAAAACATTCAGTACTTC.